This T cell receptor (beta chain) is drawn from a study of long-term antiretroviral therapy in people with HIV. The study, taken as a whole, reports: Once patients were on ART, diversity went higher but still fell short of transplant donor controls.

The immunoSEQ assay was v3.0, run at survey level. Libraries were prepared by immunoSEQ multiplex PCR; TCRdb keeps only in-frame clonotypes and omits some of them. The table shows about 29,000 clones, with around 86% occurring only once. In regard to this clone: Its antigen is unknown.

V shed 4 bases, J shed 9 bases, and the junction held 3 bases outside the gene matches. Germline values: CDR1 MNHNS, CDR2 SASEGT. The CDR3 is 14 residues long. The rearrangement joins TRBV6-1 to TRBJ1-6; TRBD1 matches at 10 bases. The clonotype comes from a man in his fifties with HIV. The sample in question was unsorted PBMCs, obtained 2.9 years after starting antiretroviral therapy. The CDR3 loop reads CASSVGQGVSPLHF. The CDR3 bases are TGTGCCAGCAGTGTAGGACAGGGGGTTTCACCCCTCCACTTT.